This T cell receptor beta chain originates from a study of radiotherapy plus CTLA-4 blockade in lung cancer. Study information: Objective responses were documented in 15% to 20% of patients, with disease control in 31%.

Turning to this clone: Its antigen is unknown.

Trimming cost V 3 bases and J 5 bases, with 13 bases left between them. The CDR3 length is 14 residues. CDR1 is SQVTM, CDR2 ANQGSEA, per germline. Profiling relied on immunoSEQ multiplex PCR, and the TCRdb table lists in-frame clones only, not all of them. Among about 14,000 clones listed, 72% were seen once. Study-level points and caveats: How blood T cell clones changed early, along with interferon-beta, reportedly forecast response best. After radiotherapy and ipilimumab, tumor-derived clones expanded in peripheral blood.

This chain connects TRBV29-1 to TRBJ2-2; a weak D match, TRBD2 (6 bases). Sequencing was performed on peripheral blood, taken from a patient treated with radiotherapy plus ipilimumab. The sequence derives from a human donor with non-small cell lung cancer whose response to radiotherapy plus ipilimumab could not be evaluated. The CDR3 region has the DNA TGCAGCGTTGAGCGGGGCTCGGGGACCGGGGAGCTGTTTTTT. Its translation: CSVERGSGTGELFF.